One sample yielded the 20 T cell receptor beta chains listed below, sequenced in a study of cytomegalovirus exposure and HLA in healthy donors. Sequenced by immunoSEQ multiplex PCR; TCRdb stores in-frame clones only, minus some. The sample lists tens of thousands of clones; 85% to 95% were seen once. The sequencing input was PBMCs. The receptors derive from a woman aged 18 to 35 in good health and CMV-seropositive.

The chain uses TRBV5-6 and TRBJ2-1; 8 nucleotides align to TRBD1. This CDR3 spans 15 amino acids. The V gene's germline CDR1 is SGHDT and CDR2 YYEEEE. V was clipped by 4 bases and J by 7 bases; unmatched bases: 10. In DNA, the CDR3 is TGTGCCAGCAGCAGGAACCGGGACAGGATTAATGAGCAGTTCTTC. This sequence encodes CASSRNRDRINEQFF.

The rearrangement links TRBV5-1 to TRBJ2-5; 9 nucleotides match TRBD2. After removal of 0 bases from V and 2 bases from J, the junction contained 8 bases not matched to a gene. The CDR3 sequence is 17 residues long. The germline gives CDR1 SGHRS, CDR2 YFSETQ. CDR3 DNA sequence: TGCGCCAGCAGCTTGGTCGGGCTAGCGGGGTTACAAGAGACCCAGTACTTC. Its translation: CASSLVGLAGLQETQYF.

This CDR3 is CASSSQGATTEAFF. CDR3 coding DNA: TGTGCCAGCAGTTCACAGGGGGCGACGACTGAAGCTTTCTTT. The chain is built from TRBV28 and TRBJ1-1; 9 bases line up with TRBD1. V was clipped by 4 bases and J by 5 bases; unmatched bases: 5. Per the germline V gene, CDR1 is MDHEN and CDR2 is SYDVKM. The CDR3 has 14 amino acids.

This chain links TRBV2 with TRBJ2-1, with 8 bases lining up with TRBD2. Germline V gene sequence: CDR1 SNHLY, CDR2 FYNNEI. CDR3 length: 16 amino acids. After removal of 4 bases from V and 4 bases from J, the junction contained 9 bases not matched to a gene. The CDR3 sequence: CASSVRSGGIYNEQFF. Here the CDR3 DNA reads TGTGCCAGCAGTGTCCGGTCGGGGGGGATATACAATGAGCAGTTCTTC.

The chain joins TRBV6-4 to TRBJ2-6; TRBD1 matches 9 bases. After removal of 3 bases from V and 4 bases from J, the junction contained 4 bases not matched to a gene. Germline assignment: CDR1 MRHNA and CDR2 SNTAGT. This CDR3 comprises 16 residues. CDR3: CASSETGGYGANVLTF. The CDR3 bases are TGTGCCAGCAGTGAAACAGGGGGCTACGGGGCCAACGTCCTGACTTTC.

V gene TRBV28 combines with J gene TRBJ1-1, with D perhaps matching TRBD1 (6 bases). V lost 3 bases, J lost 6 bases, and 17 bases lay in between. Per germline, CDR1 MDHEN and CDR2 SYDVKM. The CDR3 sequence is 15 residues long. The CDR3 region has the DNA TGTGCCAGCAGTTTTCAGAAAGGGGGTATGGCTGAAGCTTTCTTT. Translating it yields CASSFQKGGMAEAFF.

The rearrangement uses TRBV7-2 and TRBJ1-1; D perhaps matches TRBD1 (5 bases). The CDR3 sequence is 14 residues long. V shed 4 bases and J shed 4 bases, with 13 bases lying between them. Per germline, CDR1 SGHTA and CDR2 FQGNSA. CDR3 nucleotides: TGTGCCAGCAGCTCCGCGTGGGGGGGCACTGAAGCTTTCTTT. Translation gives CASSSAWGGTEAFF.

The chain couples TRBV14 to TRBJ1-1, with unresolved D. The germline gives CDR1 SGHDN, CDR2 FVKESK. The CDR3 runs 14 residues. V lost 0 bases and J 5 bases, leaving 10 bases between the germline ends. The CDR3 is CASSQDGGGTEAFF. Here the CDR3 DNA reads TGTGCCAGCAGCCAAGATGGCGGTGGTACTGAAGCTTTCTTT.

This clone was picked up one time. The V and J genes are TRBV4-1 and TRBJ1-2, with D uncertain. The CDR3 length is 18 residues. Trimming shortened V by 1 base and J by 4 bases, and 22 bases separated the two germline ends. Per the germline V gene, CDR1 is MGHRA and CDR2 is YSYEKL. The CDR3 region is CASSQGPQKTLGSYGYTF. The CDR3 DNA sequence: TGCGCCAGCAGCCAAGGTCCCCAGAAAACCCTGGGGAGCTATGGCTACACCTTC.

CDR3 sequence: CASSSIIRGSSDGYTF. The CDR3 region has the DNA TGCGCCAGCAGTTCAATCATCAGGGGCTCGTCCGATGGCTACACCTTC. The chain joins TRBV23-1 to TRBJ1-2; TRBD1 might be the D (6 bases). TRBV23-1 is an open reading frame whose function is uncertain. Trimming removed 5 bases from V and 6 bases from J, with 22 bases in between. The CDR3 consists of 16 residues.

The table lists this clone with a count of one. CDR3 coding DNA: TGTGCCAGCAGTGTGACTAGCGGGACTAGCACAGATACGCAGTATTTT. Encoded protein: CASSVTSGTSTDTQYF. The chain links TRBV6-1 to TRBJ2-3, with TRBD2 matching 11 bases. V gave up 4 bases and J gave up 0 bases; unmatched junction bases: 3. CDR3 length: 16 residues. Germline-derived CDR1 and CDR2 are MNHNS and SASEGT.

V gene TRBV25-1 combines with J gene TRBJ2-6; 8 positions agree with TRBD1. Germline-derived CDR1 and CDR2 are MGHDK and SYGVNS. This CDR3 spans 15 amino acids. V lost 8 bases and J lost 1; bases outside the gene matches: 4. CDR3 loop: CASDTGGSGANVLTF. The CDR3 region has the DNA TGTGCCAGCGATACAGGGGGATCTGGGGCCAACGTCCTGACTTTC.

CDR3 in amino acids: CASAQKETQYF. Written as DNA, the CDR3 is TGTGCCAGCGCACAGAAAGAGACCCAGTACTTC. The V gene is TRBV2, the J gene TRBJ2-5; D unclear. From germline, CDR1 is SNHLY and CDR2 FYNNEI. V gave up 8 bases and J gave up 3 bases, with 7 bases separating them. CDR3 length: 11 residues.

This chain joins TRBV27 and TRBJ1-5, with TRBD1 matching 8 bases. This CDR3 comprises 14 residues. V trimming: 5 bases; J trimming: 6 bases; junction bases outside the gene matches: 6. The germline V gene encodes CDR1 MNHEY and CDR2 SMNVEV (reference sequence). The DNA of the CDR3 is TGTGCCAGCAGTCTCGGACAGGGCGGTCAGCCCCAGCATTTT. It is translated as CASSLGQGGQPQHF.

CDR3: CASSTRPSGGRYNEQFF. CDR3 sequence (DNA): TGTGCCAGCAGCACCCGACCTAGCGGGGGGAGATACAATGAGCAGTTCTTC. This chain uses TRBV11-2 with TRBJ2-1, with 11 nucleotides matching TRBD2. CDR3 length equals 17 residues. The junction had 10 bases not matched to a gene; V was cut back by 5 bases and J by 4 bases. CDR1 SGHAT and CDR2 FQNNGV come from the germline V gene.

V is TRBV15 and J is TRBJ2-1; D may be TRBD2 (7 bases). The CDR3 loop spans 14 amino acids. Germline V gene data show CDR1 as LNHNV and CDR2 as YYDKDF (reference sequence). Trimming removed 5 bases at V and 4 bases at J, with 12 bases between. Written as DNA, the CDR3 is TGTGCCACCAGCGGGGGGGGCTCTTACAATGAGCAGTTCTTC. Its protein product is CATSGGGSYNEQFF.

This sequence joins TRBV12-5 and TRBJ2-1, with 14 positions matching TRBD2. V was pared by 5 bases and J by 10 bases, with 7 bases of the junction left unmatched. Germline values: CDR1 LGHNT, CDR2 FRNRAP. The CDR3 length is 15 residues. Written as DNA, the CDR3 is TGTGCTAGTGGTCTCGGGACTAGCGGGAGTGGGGAGCAGTTCTTC. This codes for CASGLGTSGSGEQFF.

With regard to this clone: The germline gene is not matched at one end of the junction; a read error may be the cause. The chain joins TRBV19 to TRBJ1-5, with 12 bases lining up with TRBD1. Germline CDR1 is LNHDA and CDR2 is SQIVND (reference sequence). CDR3 length: 11 amino acids. The CDR3 nucleotides read TGTGCCAGTAGTTCCGGGACAGGGGGCCTTTTT. It specifies CASSSGTGGLF.

J is TRBJ2-7 and V is TRBV7-6; maybe TRBD2 (7 bases). Per germline, CDR1 SGHVS and CDR2 FNYEAQ. Trimming removed 5 bases at V and 6 bases at J, with 17 bases between. The CDR3 contains 14 residues. The CDR3 DNA is TGTGCCAGCAGCCAAGGGGGGGTGTCTAGCGAGCAGTACTTC. Its protein is CASSQGGVSSEQYF.

This chain connects TRBV28 to TRBJ2-1; 8 positions match TRBD2. The CDR3 is 12 amino acids. Trimming took 3 bases from V and 12 from J; bases not matched to a gene: 4. From germline, CDR1 is MDHEN and CDR2 SYDVKM. The CDR3 nucleotides are TGTGCCAGCAGTTTCTTGGCGGGGGGGCAGTTCTTC. It codes for CASSFLAGGQFF.